The 24 T cell receptor beta chains given below trace back to one sample, sequenced in a study of spatial heterogeneity in lung cancer (dated by TCRdb to the late 2010s). The time point tag for this specimen amounts to: sample taken at primary tumor resection. TCR sequencing used whole RNA extracted from tumor and nontumor lung tissue, or from cryopreserved PBMC samples, without cell sorting. Receptors were amplified or captured by 5' RACE. The instrument was a NextSeq 500. TCRdb trimmed public reads at Q25 via fastp, called clones via MiXCR and kept in-frame beta chains. CDR3 protein sequences are deduplicated, and each keeps its most common genes and DNA. This sample comprises 4,500 to 6,500 distinct CDR3 sequences, 30% to 40% of them detected only once. Around 3.3% of the sample is taken by the ten largest. Sequenced material: PBMCs, taken at surgery. The receptors stem from a female donor with early-stage non-small cell lung cancer.

A few counts support this clonotype. This beta chain turned up in a library designed for alpha chains; as an off-target read, its abundance says little. This sequence joins TRBV12-3 or TRBV12-4 and TRBJ2-4; a possible D gene is TRBD2 (5 bases). This CDR3 spans 13 amino acids. The V and J ends lost 4 bases and 9 bases respectively, with 13 bases between them. The CDR3 loop is CASSSDFRGIQYF. CDR3 nucleotide sequence: TGTGCCAGCAGTTCGGACTTTAGAGGCATTCAGTACTTC.

A word on this clonotype: The library was built for alpha chains, so this beta chain is an off-target read and its size means little. This sequence joins TRBV12-3 or TRBV12-4 and TRBJ2-2, with D perhaps matching TRBD2 (6 bases). The V end was cut by 8 bases, the J end by 5 bases, with 12 bases between. This CDR3 contains 13 residues. CDR3 sequence: CASRLDATGELFF. As DNA, the CDR3 is TGTGCCAGCCGACTAGACGCAACCGGGGAGCTGTTTTTT.

This clonotype has more than one count but fewer than ten. This beta chain was picked up by a library intended for alpha chains and is off target, so its count carries little meaning. The V call is TRBV20-1, the J call TRBJ2-1; 7 bases line up with TRBD2. V shed 2 bases and J 0 bases; nucleotides not matched to a gene: 10. The CDR3 is 17 residues long. The germline V gene has CDR1 DFQATT and CDR2 SNEGSKA (reference sequence). CDR3 region: CSARQVTSVNSYNEQFF. DNA for the CDR3: TGCAGTGCTAGACAGGTAACTAGCGTAAACTCCTACAATGAGCAGTTCTTC.

This clonotype was detected only a few times. Little can be read into the size of this beta chain, an off-target read in a library designed for alpha chains. The chain links TRBV29-1 to TRBJ2-7; D is perhaps TRBD1 or TRBD2 (5 bases each). The germline V gene encodes CDR1 SQVTM and CDR2 ANQGSEA. V was cut by 5 bases and J by 6 bases, with 20 bases left in between. The length of the CDR3 is 14 residues. CDR3 residues: CSVPGTYLGSEQYF. The CDR3 DNA reads as TGCAGCGTTCCCGGGACCTACCTGGGATCCGAGCAGTACTTC.

For this clonotype: A library made for alpha chains picked up this beta chain off target, so its size means little. The J gene is TRBJ2-7, the V gene TRBV2, with D hard to call. The V end was cut by 1 base, the J end by 4 bases, with 11 bases between. The CDR3 runs 14 residues. Germline CDR1 reads SNHLY; CDR2 reads FYNNEI. DNA of the CDR3: TGTGCCAGCAGTGAAGAGGGCATTCCGTACGAGCAGTACTTC. It encodes CASSEEGIPYEQYF.

As concerns this clonotype: This beta chain represents an off-target read in a library built for alpha chains; its size is of limited meaning. The V gene is TRBV2, the J gene TRBJ2-7, with 7 bases identical to TRBD2. CDR1 SNHLY and CDR2 FYNNEI come from the germline V gene. This CDR3 contains 14 residues. With 7 bases clipped from V and 2 bases from J, the junction kept 8 bases outside the gene matches. CDR3 protein: CASKAGGEAYEQYF. The CDR3 DNA is TGTGCCAGCAAAGCTGGGGGGGAAGCCTACGAGCAGTACTTC. Looking up the rest from reference TRBV2 and TRBJ2-7 gives the full variable domain: EPEVTQTPSHQVTQMGQEVILRCVPISNHLYFYWYRQILGQKVEFLVSFYNNEISEKSEIFDDQFSVERPDGSNFTLKIRSTKLEDSAMYFCASKAGGEAYEQYFGPGTRLTVT.

This clonotype turned up a few times. This beta chain is off target for a library built for alpha chains, so its abundance means little. V gene TRBV25-1 combines with J gene TRBJ2-7, with D unresolved. The CDR3 length is 15 residues. Deletions cut 1 base from V and 4 bases from J, with 14 bases between. Germline V CDR1 and CDR2: MGHDK, SYGVNS. CDR3 protein: CASSEFGPKPYEQYF. CDR3 DNA sequence: TGTGCCAGCAGTGAATTCGGGCCGAAGCCATACGAGCAGTACTTC.

Only a few counts were recorded for this clonotype. The library was built for alpha chains, so this beta chain is an off-target read and its size means little. V usage is TRBV7-2 and J usage is TRBJ2-1, with 7 bases matching TRBD2. This CDR3 has 16 residues. Germline CDR1 and CDR2: SGHTA and FQGNSA. The V and J ends lost 5 bases and 2 bases, in that order; junction bases with no gene match: 9. The CDR3 DNA reads TGTGCCAGCAGCCTGAGGCCCGGGGGGACCTACAATGAGCAGTTCTTC. Protein product: CASSLRPGGTYNEQFF.

A few counts support this clonotype. At one end, the junction sequence differs from germline, possibly due to a read error. Since it is a stray read in a library aimed at alpha chains, this beta chain has a size that is not meaningful. The chain combines TRBV10-3 with TRBJ2-7, with no clear D. The CDR3 has 14 amino acids. CDR1 is ENHRY, CDR2 SYGVKD, per germline. CDR3 bases: TGTGCCATCAGTGAGTCGACTCATAGGCCGGGCCCTCACTTC. Encoded protein: CAISESTHRPGPHF.

Remarks on this clonotype: In a library made to pick up alpha chains, this beta chain is a stray read with a size that means little. V usage is TRBV29-1 and J usage is TRBJ2-3; D assignment may be TRBD1 or TRBD2 (6 bases each). CDR1 and CDR2 (germline): SQVTM, ANQGSEA. Trimming removed 3 bases at V and 3 bases at J, with 10 bases between. This CDR3 region has 13 residues. CDR3 in DNA: TGCAGCGTTGATACAGGGACTACAGATACGCAGTATTTT. It yields the protein CSVDTGTTDTQYF.

Details on this clonotype: Since the library was made to target alpha chains, this beta chain is a stray read and its abundance is not meaningful. The chain has TRBV18 and TRBJ2-7; the match to TRBD2 covers 7 bases. The V gene's germline CDR1 is KGHSH and CDR2 LQKENI. The CDR3 extends over 16 amino acids. V was pared by 2 bases and J by 0 bases, with 7 bases of the junction left unmatched. The CDR3 region is CASSPAVGGGSYEQYF. CDR3 sequence (DNA): TGTGCCAGCTCACCAGCCGTCGGCGGGGGCTCCTACGAGCAGTACTTC.

With respect to this clonotype: Since it is a stray read in a library aimed at alpha chains, this beta chain has a size that is not meaningful. This CDR3 reads CASRRTGSYEQYF. The DNA of the CDR3 is TGTGCCAGCAGAAGGACAGGGAGCTACGAGCAGTACTTC. This chain connects TRBV6-2 or TRBV6-3 to TRBJ2-7; 8 bases are a match to TRBD1. This CDR3 is built from 13 residues. Germline CDR1 reads MNHEY; CDR2 reads SVGEGT. The trim removed 6 bases at V and 3 bases at J, leaving 4 bases unmatched.

As regards this clonotype: This beta chain was picked up by a library intended for alpha chains and is off target, so its count carries little meaning. V usage is TRBV12-3 or TRBV12-4 and J usage is TRBJ2-7, with D possibly being TRBD1 (6 bases). The germline V and J ends were trimmed by 3 bases and 6 bases, with 12 bases remaining between them. CDR3 length: 13 amino acids. The CDR3 is CASSFTGFGEQYF. The CDR3 DNA sequence: TGTGCCAGCAGTTTCACAGGGTTTGGCGAGCAGTACTTC.

The table lists this clonotype with a few counts. Since the library was made to target alpha chains, this beta chain is a stray read and its abundance is not meaningful. V gene TRBV4-2 combines with J gene TRBJ2-5; D not resolved. With 0 bases removed from V and 1 base from J, the gap between germline ends came to 12 bases. The CDR3 has 16 residues. Germline lookup yields CDR1 LGHNA and CDR2 YNFKEQ. The CDR3 region has the DNA TGTGCCAGCAGCCAAGATTATTGGGCGATCCAAGAGACCCAGTACTTC. Translation: CASSQDYWAIQETQYF.

Note on this clonotype: This beta chain is a stray read from a library made for alpha chains; its abundance is not meaningful. This chain joins TRBV5-5 and TRBJ1-2, with 7 bases identical to TRBD1. V lost 4 bases and J lost 7; bases outside the gene matches: 10. Germline CDR1 reads SGHKS; CDR2 reads YYEKEE (reference sequence). The CDR3 loop spans 14 amino acids. Written as DNA, the CDR3 is TGTGCCAGCAGCCCCTGGGACAGCTCGTCTGGCTACACCTTC. It specifies CASSPWDSSSGYTF.

A word on this clonotype: Little can be read into the size of this beta chain, an off-target read in a library designed for alpha chains. This chain connects TRBV6-1 to TRBJ2-3; D possibly corresponds to TRBD1 (6 bases). V lost 7 bases, J lost 2 bases, and 10 bases lay in between. The CDR3 loop spans 13 amino acids. In germline, CDR1 is MNHNS, CDR2 SASEGT. Here the CDR3 reads CASNRAPTDTQYF. The CDR3 bases are TGTGCCAGCAACAGGGCCCCCACAGATACGCAGTATTTT.

A remark on this clonotype: Since the library was made to target alpha chains, this beta chain is a stray read and its abundance is not meaningful. V is TRBV7-9 and J is TRBJ2-3; D is possibly TRBD1 (5 bases). Germline V gene data show CDR1 as SEHNR and CDR2 as FQNEAQ (reference sequence). The length of the CDR3 is 12 residues. Trimming pared 5 bases from V and 11 bases from J, leaving 14 bases between. The CDR3 reads CASSPVAQGQYF. CDR3 DNA: TGTGCCAGCAGCCCAGTGGCTCAGGGGCAGTATTTT.

This clonotype is medium-sized in the sample. Since the library was made to target alpha chains, this beta chain is a stray read and its abundance is not meaningful. The chain joins TRBV28 to TRBJ2-1; TRBD2 is a possible D gene (5 bases). This CDR3 region has 15 residues. Deletions cut 8 bases from V and 9 bases from J, with 23 bases between. Germline lookup yields CDR1 MDHEN and CDR2 SYDVKM. The CDR3 loop is CASGVDSVGGGEQFF. The CDR3, as DNA: TGTGCCAGCGGGGTTGATTCGGTCGGAGGCGGTGAGCAGTTCTTC.

Notes on this clonotype: This beta chain is an unintended read in a library built for alpha chains; its size means little. The V and J genes are TRBV7-9 and TRBJ2-4, with D maybe TRBD1 (6 bases). Between the trimmed V and J ends, which lost 1 base and 10 bases, there was a span of 11 bases. The CDR3 length is 13 residues. Germline-derived CDR1 and CDR2 are SEHNR and FQNEAQ (reference sequence). Written as DNA, the CDR3 is TGTGCCAGCAGCTTAGTTAGTGGGACAATTCAGTACTTC. Protein sequence: CASSLVSGTIQYF.

This clonotype is medium-sized (0.01 to 0.1%) by share. Because the library targeted alpha chains, this beta chain is an off-target read whose size means little. The chain carries TRBV20-1 and TRBJ2-7, with D unresolved. The V end was cut by 4 bases, the J end by 1 base, with 14 bases between. Germline CDR1 and CDR2: DFQATT and SNEGSKA (reference sequence). This CDR3 comprises 14 residues. The CDR3 nucleotides are TGCAGTGCTACCGGAACATTTACTTCCTACGAGCAGTACTTC. This translates into CSATGTFTSYEQYF.

In the case of this clonotype: For a library built for alpha chains, this beta chain is a stray read; little rests on its size. The genes are TRBV30 and TRBJ2-7, with 7 bases fitting TRBD1. Trimming removed 0 bases from V and 7 bases from J; junction bases left unmatched: 9. The CDR3 sequence is 14 residues long. Germline V gives CDR1 GTSNPN, CDR2 SVGIG (reference sequence). The DNA of the CDR3 is TGTGCCTGGAGTGTAGGGGGCACCGGAATAGAGCAGTACTTC. Translating gives CAWSVGGTGIEQYF.

The sample holds a few counts of this clonotype. This beta chain turned up in a library designed for alpha chains; as an off-target read, its abundance says little. The V gene is TRBV3-1, the J gene TRBJ2-7; 9 bases fit TRBD1. The CDR3 extends over 15 amino acids. With V trimmed by 3 bases and J by 3 bases, 6 bases remained unmatched. Germline-derived CDR1 and CDR2 are LGHDT and YNNKEL (reference sequence). CDR3 nucleotide sequence: TGTGCCAGCAGCCACCGGGGACAGGGTGGCTACGAGCAGTACTTC. Translation gives CASSHRGQGGYEQYF.

This clonotype showed up just a few times. This beta chain is a stray sequence in a library constructed for alpha chains; its clone size is not meaningful. This chain links TRBV3-1 with TRBJ2-2, with 7 bases fitting TRBD1. Germline values: CDR1 LGHDT, CDR2 YNNKEL (reference sequence). This CDR3 is 16 amino acids long. The ends lost 0 bases at V and 3 bases at J; junction bases unmatched: 4. CDR3 nucleotides: TGTGCCAGCAGCCAAGAGACAGGGTGGTACACCGGGGAGCTGTTTTTT. Its translation: CASSQETGWYTGELFF.

Notes on this clonotype: This beta chain appears as a stray read in a library generated for alpha chains; its size is not informative. The chain combines TRBV29-1 with TRBJ2-3; no definite D call. The V end was cut by 0 bases, the J end by 10 bases, with 11 bases between. Germline assignment: CDR1 SQVTM and CDR2 ANQGSEA. CDR3 length equals 12 residues. The CDR3 bases are TGCAGCGTTGAAGATTCGCCCCAGGCGCAGTATTTT. Translated, it gives CSVEDSPQAQYF.